Shown below are 13 T cell receptor beta chains from a single sample sequenced in a study of blood T cell repertoires in COVID-19. Measured with immunoSEQ multiplex PCR; TCRdb has only the in-frame clones, and not every one. Here the sample spans 250,000 to 400,000 clones, about 87% being singletons. The sample consisted of PBMCs or T cells enriched from blood (not recorded which). Every receptor here comes from a woman in her twenties or thirties who had recovered from COVID-19.

The table lists this clone with a count of one. The genes are TRBV6-2 or TRBV6-3 and TRBJ1-5; maybe TRBD1 (5 bases). V was cut by 4 bases and J by 5 bases, with 9 bases left in between. The germline V gene has CDR1 MNHEY and CDR2 SVGEGT. The CDR3 runs to 13 residues. CDR3 in amino acids: CASSFGAYQPQHF. In DNA, the CDR3 is TGTGCCAGCAGTTTTGGGGCATATCAGCCCCAGCATTTT.

V usage is TRBV19 and J usage is TRBJ1-1, with 7 bases lining up with TRBD1. The CDR3 sequence is 15 residues long. With V trimmed by 6 bases and J by 1 base, 8 bases remained unmatched. CDR1 and CDR2 (germline): LNHDA, SQIVND (reference sequence). The CDR3 sequence is CASRAPGQPNTEAFF. In nucleotides, the CDR3 is TGTGCCAGTAGGGCGCCGGGACAGCCGAACACTGAAGCTTTCTTT.

V and J are TRBV9 and TRBJ1-5, with 9 nucleotides matching TRBD1. The J segment lost 3 bases and the V segment lost 0 bases, leaving 1 base of the junction unmatched. The CDR3 is 15 residues long. The germline gives CDR1 SGDLS, CDR2 YYNGEE. CDR3 loop: CASSVGDRANQPQHF. The DNA of the CDR3 is TGTGCCAGCAGCGTAGGGGACAGGGCCAATCAGCCCCAGCATTTT.

The genes are TRBV27 and TRBJ2-2; the match to TRBD1 covers 9 bases. V shed 6 bases, J shed 7 bases, and the junction held 6 bases outside the gene matches. CDR1 and CDR2 (germline): MNHEY, SMNVEV (reference sequence). CDR3 length: 14 residues. The CDR3 protein is CASRHRGPGGELFF. CDR3 DNA: TGTGCCAGCAGGCACAGGGGGCCAGGCGGGGAGCTGTTTTTT.

This rearrangement joins TRBV11-3 to TRBJ2-1; D may be TRBD1 (6 bases). Trimming left V 5 bases short and J 6 bases short, with 17 bases between. The CDR3 spans 15 residues. Germline CDR1 and CDR2: SGHNT and YENEEA. The CDR3: CASSPGRARGNEQFF. The CDR3 DNA is TGTGCCAGCAGCCCGGGCAGGGCCAGGGGCAATGAGCAGTTCTTC.

The J gene is TRBJ1-1, the V gene TRBV2, with D maybe TRBD1 (5 bases). Germline V gene lookup returns CDR1 SNHLY and CDR2 FYNNEI. This CDR3 comprises 15 residues. V gave up 7 bases and J gave up 1 base, with 16 bases separating them. The CDR3 nucleotides are TGTGCCAGCAACCCCTCGACAGAACCGAACACTGAAGCTTTCTTT. Its translation is CASNPSTEPNTEAFF.

The chain carries TRBV11-2 and TRBJ2-7; D may be TRBD2 (6 bases). Germline loops: CDR1 SGHAT, CDR2 FQNNGV. V lost 1 base and J lost 4, with 11 bases in between. The CDR3 sequence is 14 residues long. This CDR3 is CASSLGAGRYEQYF. The CDR3 bases are TGTGCCAGCAGCTTAGGAGCAGGGAGGTACGAGCAGTACTTC. The whole variable domain, remainder taken from reference TRBV11-2 and TRBJ2-7, is EAGVAQSPRYKIIEKRQSVAFWCNPISGHATLYWYQQILGQGPKLLIQFQNNGVVDDSQLPKDRFSAERLKGVDSTLKIQPAKLEDSAVYLCASSLGAGRYEQYFGPGTRLTVT.

The count of this clone is one. The rearrangement links TRBV6-2 or TRBV6-3 to TRBJ1-2; a weak D match, TRBD1 (6 bases). Germline values: CDR1 MNHEY, CDR2 SVGEGT. Trimming took 5 bases from V and 8 from J, leaving 15 bases between them. This CDR3 spans 13 amino acids. CDR3 protein: CASSPPGGLGYTF. In DNA form, the CDR3 reads TGTGCCAGCAGTCCCCCTGGGGGCTTGGGCTACACCTTC.

The CDR3 sequence is CASSPIGGTQSSGANVLTF. The DNA for the CDR3 is TGTGCCAGCTCACCGATTGGCGGGACGCAGAGCTCTGGGGCCAACGTCCTGACTTTC. The chain carries TRBV18 and TRBJ2-6, with D possibly being TRBD2 (6 bases). V shed 3 bases and J shed 0 bases, with 18 bases lying between them. Germline CDR1 and CDR2: KGHSH and LQKENI. The CDR3 runs 19 residues.

V and J are TRBV27 and TRBJ1-1, with D possibly matching TRBD1 (5 bases). The CDR3 contains 16 residues. V lost 7 bases, J lost 3 bases, and 21 bases lay in between. Per the germline V gene, CDR1 is MNHEY and CDR2 is SMNVEV (reference sequence). The CDR3 coding sequence is TGTGCCAGCACTTCGCAGGACCTAATGGGGCACACTGAAGCTTTCTTT. Its protein is CASTSQDLMGHTEAFF.

J is TRBJ1-2 and V is TRBV29-1; TRBD1 matches 7 bases. Germline values: CDR1 SQVTM, CDR2 ANQGSEA. V lost 2 bases, J lost 3 bases, and 3 bases stayed unmatched. This CDR3 comprises 13 residues. CDR3 DNA: TGCAGCGTTGAACACAGGGGCGACTATGGCTACACCTTC. It is translated as CSVEHRGDYGYTF.

This rearrangement joins TRBV18 to TRBJ1-2; 7 bases align to TRBD1. CDR3 length equals 13 residues. J gave up 2 bases and V 3 bases, and 0 bases lay outside the gene matches. Germline V gives CDR1 KGHSH, CDR2 LQKENI. Here the CDR3 reads CASSPTGNYGYTF. The DNA of the CDR3 is TGTGCCAGCTCACCGACAGGGAACTATGGCTACACCTTC.

The chain links TRBV7-8 to TRBJ2-1; D is perhaps TRBD2 (6 bases). This CDR3 region has 18 residues. V shed 5 bases and J shed 4 bases, with 24 bases lying between them. Germline V lookup: CDR1 SGHVS, CDR2 FQNEAQ. This chain's CDR3 is CASSTPWRGRDTYNEQFF. CDR3 nucleotide sequence: TGTGCCAGCAGCACACCGTGGAGGGGCCGCGATACGTACAATGAGCAGTTCTTC.